Sequencing of this T cell receptor (beta chain) was carried out in a study of T cells after yellow fever vaccination. UMIs and a universal primer site were added when TCR cDNA was made by 5'RACE template switching. Using its own MiXCR run on the 5' RACE reads, TCRdb lists one record per CDR3 protein. The data hold around 350,000 distinct CDR3 sequences, with approximately 5.7% observed a single time. V lost 7 bases and J lost 4, with 13 bases in between. The CDR3 extends over 12 amino acids. Germline values: CDR1 DFQATT, CDR2 SNEGSKA (reference sequence). The TCR was taken from a man aged 30-40 years who received the YFV17D yellow fever vaccine. The V gene is TRBV20-1, the J gene TRBJ1-2; no firm D call. The source material was PBMCs, sampled 5 days after the yellow fever booster vaccination. CDR3 sequence (DNA): TGCAGTGGAGGCAGTTCGATCTATGGCTACACCTTC. It codes for CSGGSSIYGYTF.